Presented here are 22 T cell receptor beta chains from one specimen sequenced in a study of T cells in Graves' hyperthyroidism and ophthalmopathy. Amplification yielded TCR beta CDR3 regions, with RNA transcripts as the source. Carried out on the TCR CDR3, a first-round RT-PCR used the HTBI primer set. TCRdb independently ran MiXCR on the multiplex PCR reads; one entry per CDR3 protein. The table lists nearly 600,000 distinct CDR3 sequences, 13% to 15% of them singletons. The sample comprised blood. These receptors came from a woman younger than 35 with Graves' ophthalmopathy.

This clonotype appeared a few times. The CDR3 bases are TGCAGCGCTGAGGGTGGGGTTTCGCAAGAGACCCAGTACTTC. Amino acids: CSAEGGVSQETQYF. The chain carries TRBV29-1 and TRBJ2-5; tentative D call: TRBD2 (5 bases). The V gene's germline CDR1 is SQVTM and CDR2 ANQGSEA. V lost 7 bases, J lost 2 bases, and 17 bases lay in between. The CDR3 loop spans 14 amino acids.

This clonotype was seen ten or more times. The genes are TRBV7-9 and TRBJ1-5; maybe TRBD1 (6 bases). The CDR3 runs 14 residues. Germline-derived CDR1 and CDR2 are SEHNR and FQNEAQ (reference sequence). Deletions cut 4 bases from V and 3 bases from J, with 10 bases between. The CDR3 DNA is TGTGCCAGCAGCTCACAGGGATACAATCAGCCCCAGCATTTT. Its protein product is CASSSQGYNQPQHF.

This clonotype was observed a few times. This could be a read error, since a much larger clone is one nucleotide away. The chain uses TRBV2 and TRBJ2-7; unclear D gene. CDR3 length: 14 residues. Trimming removed 4 bases at V and 3 bases at J, with 13 bases between. Germline CDR1 SNHLY, CDR2 FYNNEI. The CDR3 spells CASSVPPPGYEQYF. CDR3 bases: TGTGCCAGCAGTGTTCCCCCCCCCGGCTACGAGCAGTACTTC.

The V and J genes are TRBV7-8 and TRBJ2-6; D gene uncertain. This CDR3 region has 18 residues. Germline V gene sequence: CDR1 SGHVS, CDR2 FQNEAQ. Trimming pared 4 bases from V and 0 bases from J, leaving 16 bases between. CDR3 nucleotide sequence: TGTGCCAGCAGCTCCAAGCGAGTTCCCAGCTCTGGGGCCAACGTCCTGACTTTC. It specifies CASSSKRVPSSGANVLTF.

The chain has TRBV20-1 and TRBJ2-5; possible D gene TRBD2, 6 bases. V was cut by 5 bases and J by 3 bases, with 13 bases left in between. Per germline, CDR1 DFQATT and CDR2 SNEGSKA (reference sequence). CDR3 length equals 13 residues. The CDR3 loop reads CSACRDSEETQYF. The CDR3 DNA reads as TGCAGTGCTTGCCGGGACTCCGAAGAGACCCAGTACTTC.

V gene TRBV11-2 combines with J gene TRBJ2-1; TRBD2 matches 12 bases. V was clipped by 3 bases and J by 2 bases; unmatched bases: 5. This CDR3 comprises 17 residues. Germline CDR1 reads SGHAT; CDR2 reads FQNNGV. The CDR3 here is CASSFGLAGGPYNEQFF. The CDR3 DNA reads as TGTGCCAGCAGCTTTGGGCTAGCGGGAGGGCCCTACAATGAGCAGTTCTTC. Variable domain in full (rest from reference TRBV11-2 and TRBJ2-1): EAGVAQSPRYKIIEKRQSVAFWCNPISGHATLYWYQQILGQGPKLLIQFQNNGVVDDSQLPKDRFSAERLKGVDSTLKIQPAKLEDSAVYLCASSFGLAGGPYNEQFFGPGTRLTVL.

The chain recombines TRBV15 with TRBJ2-2, with D possibly being TRBD2 (5 bases). This CDR3 spans 15 amino acids. V was cut by 3 bases and J by 6 bases, with 14 bases left in between. The germline V gene has CDR1 LNHNV and CDR2 YYDKDF (reference sequence). The CDR3 region has the DNA TGTGCCACCAGCAGGGCGGGTATGGACCCCGGGGAGCTGTTTTTT. This gives the protein CATSRAGMDPGELFF.

This clonotype has at least ten counts. The chain is built from TRBV7-4 and TRBJ1-5; D call uncertain. The CDR3 is 12 residues long. Deletions cut 1 base from V and 8 bases from J, with 6 bases between. Germline V gene data show CDR1 as SGHVT and CDR2 as SQSDAQ. CDR3 residues: CASSLGIEPQHF. CDR3 sequence (DNA): TGTGCCAGCAGCTTAGGTATAGAGCCCCAGCATTTT.

A few counts support this clonotype. The gene calls are TRBV9 and TRBJ2-1; 7 bases align to TRBD1. V trimming: 3 bases; J trimming: 8 bases; junction bases outside the gene matches: 11. The CDR3 loop spans 15 amino acids. Germline V CDR1 and CDR2: SGDLS, YYNGEE. CDR3 loop: CASSATGAVSHEQFF. DNA for the CDR3: TGTGCCAGCAGCGCTACAGGGGCGGTTAGTCATGAGCAGTTCTTC.

This clonotype appeared many times. J is TRBJ1-1 and V is TRBV12-3 or TRBV12-4; D is perhaps TRBD1 (5 bases). The ends were cut back, 2 bases at V and 7 bases at J, with 11 bases in the middle. The CDR3 is 13 amino acids. The CDR3 here is CASSLTPGVEAFF. As DNA, the CDR3 is TGTGCCAGCAGTTTAACCCCGGGGGTTGAAGCTTTCTTT.

CDR3 in amino acids: CASSQAYSGATTYEQYF. DNA for the CDR3: TGTGCCAGCAGCCAAGCGTACTCGGGGGCGACTACCTACGAGCAGTACTTC. The rearrangement joins TRBV4-2 to TRBJ2-7; D could derive from TRBD1 or TRBD2 (6 bases each). The CDR3 runs to 17 residues. The V gene lost 1 base and the J gene lost 2 bases, with 18 bases spanning the gap. Germline CDR1 and CDR2: LGHNA and YNFKEQ.

Comment on this clonotype: At one of its ends the junction is not consistent with the germline gene, which may arise from a read error. The V and J genes are TRBV27 and TRBJ2-1; TRBD1 might be the D (6 bases). The CDR3 totals 13 residues. CDR1 and CDR2 from the germline V gene are MNHEY and SMNVEV (reference sequence). The CDR3 DNA is TGTGCCAGCGGTTTATGGGCCGGGACAGAGCAGTTCTTC. Translation: CASGLWAGTEQFF.

The sample holds many counts of this clonotype. The V call is TRBV30, the J call TRBJ2-4, with D perhaps TRBD2 (6 bases). Germline-derived CDR1 and CDR2 are GTSNPN and SVGIG (reference sequence). V shed 2 bases and J shed 0 bases, with 11 bases lying between them. CDR3 length: 15 residues. The CDR3 is CAWSRMGGAKNIQYF. The CDR3 region has the DNA TGTGCCTGGAGTAGAATGGGGGGAGCCAAAAACATTCAGTACTTC.

The chain carries TRBV6-1 and TRBJ2-4, with unresolved D. The CDR3 is 16 amino acids. Germline V gene lookup returns CDR1 MNHNS and CDR2 SASEGT. Deletions cut 3 bases from V and 0 bases from J, with 12 bases between. The CDR3: CASSDMVILAKNIQYF. The CDR3 region has the DNA TGTGCCAGCAGTGATATGGTAATACTAGCCAAAAACATTCAGTACTTC.

Points on this clonotype: One base away lies a much larger clone, so this may be a sequencing read error. This chain joins TRBV6-2 or TRBV6-3 and TRBJ2-7, with 10 bases that match TRBD1. This CDR3 is built from 14 residues. Germline V gene lookup returns CDR1 MNHEY and CDR2 SVGEGT. In nucleotides, the CDR3 is TGTGCCAGCAGTATGGGACAGGGGTTCTACGAGCAGTGCTTC. The encoded protein is CASSMGQGFYEQCF.

About this clonotype itself: This may be a read error, as it is one base from a much larger clone. This chain joins TRBV24-1 and TRBJ2-2; 7 nucleotides line up with TRBD2. This CDR3 is 16 amino acids long. Unmatched junction bases numbered 1, after V lost 1 base and J lost 0 bases. CDR1 and CDR2 from the germline V gene are KGHDR and SFDVKD. The CDR3 DNA sequence: TGTGCCACCAGTGATTTACGGGGGGCGAACACCGGGGAGCTGTTTTTT. This encodes CATSDLRGANTGELFF.

This clonotype was recorded many times. This chain uses TRBV7-3 with TRBJ1-1; no clear D. Germline V gene lookup returns CDR1 SGHTA and CDR2 FQGTGA. This CDR3 comprises 13 residues. Trimming removed 4 bases at V and 2 bases at J, with 8 bases between. The CDR3 coding sequence is TGTGCCAGCAGCTCAATCGGAAACACTGAAGCTTTCTTT. It codes for CASSSIGNTEAFF. Complete variable domain (other parts from reference TRBV7-3 and TRBJ1-1): GAGVSQTPSNKVTEKGKYVELRCDPISGHTALYWYRQSLGQGPEFLIYFQGTGAADDSGLPNDRFFAVRPEGSVSTLKIQRTERGDSAVYLCASSSIGNTEAFFGQGTRLTVV.

This clonotype showed up just a few times. This chain connects TRBV10-3 to TRBJ2-7; tentative D call: TRBD2 (6 bases). Germline values: CDR1 ENHRY, CDR2 SYGVKD. This CDR3 comprises 13 residues. Trimming left V 3 bases short and J 2 bases short, with 8 bases between. This chain's CDR3 is CAISDGGAYEQYF. CDR3 nucleotide sequence: TGTGCCATCAGTGACGGGGGAGCCTACGAGCAGTACTTC.

The rearrangement links TRBV19 to TRBJ2-1, with D perhaps matching TRBD2 (6 bases). This CDR3 is built from 13 residues. CDR1 is LNHDA and CDR2 is SQIVND in the germline V gene (reference sequence). Trimming removed 6 bases from V and 8 bases from J, with 14 bases in between. CDR3 sequence: CASSTNAGYEQFF. The CDR3 DNA reads TGTGCCAGTAGCACCAACGCGGGGTATGAGCAGTTCTTC.

This clonotype was observed at least ten times. The V and J genes are TRBV6-1 and TRBJ2-1, with D perhaps TRBD2 (6 bases). This CDR3 has 16 amino acids. Trimming cost V 4 bases and J 2 bases, with 15 bases left between them. Germline CDR1 is MNHNS and CDR2 is SASEGT. CDR3 loop: CASSVAGSPPYNEQFF. CDR3 in DNA: TGTGCCAGCAGTGTGGCGGGAAGCCCCCCCTACAATGAGCAGTTCTTC.

Ten or more counts support this clonotype. The chain uses TRBV28 and TRBJ1-2; 9 bases align to TRBD1. Germline loops: CDR1 MDHEN, CDR2 SYDVKM. The trim removed 3 bases at V and 2 bases at J, leaving 13 bases unmatched. The CDR3 loop spans 18 amino acids. CDR3 sequence: CASSFFGTGRGFNYGYTF. The CDR3 DNA follows: TGTGCCAGCAGTTTCTTTGGGACAGGGAGAGGGTTCAACTATGGCTACACCTTC.

This clonotype was counted many times. This chain connects TRBV12-3 or TRBV12-4 to TRBJ2-3; perhaps D is TRBD1 or TRBD2 (6 bases each). This CDR3 region has 15 residues. Deletions cut 6 bases from V and 4 bases from J, with 17 bases between. The CDR3 loop reads CASRWGRRGADTQYF. CDR3 DNA: TGTGCCAGCAGGTGGGGACGGAGGGGGGCAGATACGCAGTATTTT.